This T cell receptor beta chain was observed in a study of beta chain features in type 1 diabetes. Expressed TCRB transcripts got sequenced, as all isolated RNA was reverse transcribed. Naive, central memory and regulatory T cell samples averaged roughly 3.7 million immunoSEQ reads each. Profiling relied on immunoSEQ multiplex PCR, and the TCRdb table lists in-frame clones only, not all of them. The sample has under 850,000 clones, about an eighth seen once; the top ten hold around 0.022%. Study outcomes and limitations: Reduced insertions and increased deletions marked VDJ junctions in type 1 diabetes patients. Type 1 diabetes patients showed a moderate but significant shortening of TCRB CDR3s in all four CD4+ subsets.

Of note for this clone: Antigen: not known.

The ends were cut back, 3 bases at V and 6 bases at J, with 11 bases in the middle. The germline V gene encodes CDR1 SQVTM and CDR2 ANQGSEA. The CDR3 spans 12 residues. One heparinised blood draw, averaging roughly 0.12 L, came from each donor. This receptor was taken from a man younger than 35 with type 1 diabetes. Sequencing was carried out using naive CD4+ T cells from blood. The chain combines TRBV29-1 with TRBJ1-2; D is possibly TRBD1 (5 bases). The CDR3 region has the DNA TGCAGCGTTGAGGCCGGGGGTGATGGCTACACCTTC. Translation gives CSVEAGGDGYTF.